Presented here are 21 T cell receptor beta chains from one specimen sequenced in a study of T cells in Graves' hyperthyroidism and ophthalmopathy. TCR beta CDR3 sequences were amplified from RNA transcripts. The primer set for the first-round RT-PCR of the TCR CDR3 was HTBI. TCRdb itself ran the multiplex PCR reads through MiXCR, one entry per CDR3 protein. The sample comprises 600,000 or so distinct CDR3 sequences, about 14% of which are singletons, and under 15% rests with the top ten. Sequencing was done on a sample of blood. These receptors all stem from a woman aged 45-60 years with Graves' ophthalmopathy.

This clonotype was seen repeatedly, ten times or more. This chain joins TRBV20-1 and TRBJ2-1; TRBD2 matches 8 bases. The V gene end was trimmed by 1 base and the J gene end by 3 bases; junction bases not matched to a gene: 5. The CDR3 runs to 15 residues. The germline V gene encodes CDR1 DFQATT and CDR2 SNEGSKA (reference sequence). The CDR3 is CSARGILADYNEQFF. The CDR3 DNA is TGCAGTGCTAGAGGTATACTAGCGGACTACAATGAGCAGTTCTTC.

This clonotype has a single count. This rearrangement joins TRBV9 to TRBJ2-7, with no clear D. The germline CDR1 and CDR2 sequences are SGDLS and YYNGEE. The length of the CDR3 is 13 residues. Trimming took 0 bases from V and 5 from J, leaving 9 bases between them. CDR3 nucleotide sequence: TGTGCCAGCAGCGTAGGACCCAATAACGAGCAGTACTTC. It codes for CASSVGPNNEQYF.

The genes are TRBV6-2 or TRBV6-3 and TRBJ2-7; no definite D call. The CDR3 has 15 amino acids. The germline V and J ends were trimmed by 0 bases and 4 bases, with 13 bases remaining between them. Germline V gene sequence: CDR1 MNHEY, CDR2 SVGEGT. In DNA form, the CDR3 reads TGTGCCAGCAGTTACTCTAGATCTCCGAGGTACGAGCAGTACTTC. Translating gives CASSYSRSPRYEQYF.

The sample holds a few counts of this clonotype. The chain employs TRBV6-1 and TRBJ2-7, with D possibly being TRBD1 or TRBD2 (5 bases each). Germline CDR1 MNHNS, CDR2 SASEGT. Trimming shortened V by 4 bases and J by 0 bases, and 13 bases separated the two germline ends. The CDR3 spans 15 residues. The CDR3 DNA reads as TGTGCCAGCAGTGCGGGACCCTTATTCTCCTACGAGCAGTACTTC. Protein sequence: CASSAGPLFSYEQYF.

The chain has TRBV7-8 and TRBJ2-1, with 14 positions matching TRBD2. The CDR3 is 19 residues long. V lost 0 bases and J lost 9; bases outside the gene matches: 13. The germline V gene has CDR1 SGHVS and CDR2 FQNEAQ. The CDR3 DNA reads as TGTGCCAGCAGCTTAGCGGGACTAGCGGGAGATGAGCGTGTCAGTGAGCAGTTCTTC. Protein: CASSLAGLAGDERVSEQFF. Supplemented by reference TRBV7-8 and TRBJ2-1, the full variable domain reads GAGVSQSPRYKVAKRGQDVALRCDPISGHVSLFWYQQALGQGPEFLTYFQNEAQLDKSGLPSDRFFAERPEGSVSTLKIQRTQQEDSAVYLCASSLAGLAGDERVSEQFFGPGTRLTVL.

The J gene is TRBJ2-2, the V gene TRBV15, with 8 bases fitting TRBD2. The germline CDR1 and CDR2 sequences are LNHNV and YYDKDF (reference sequence). The CDR3 loop spans 15 amino acids. Trimming removed 5 bases from V and 4 bases from J; junction bases left unmatched: 6. CDR3 loop: CATSPGGVGTGELFF. The CDR3 nucleotides are TGTGCCACCAGCCCGGGAGGGGTGGGCACCGGGGAGCTGTTTTTT.

In this sample, this clonotype turned up a few times. The CDR3 reads CASSLNFKNEQFF. Here the CDR3 DNA reads TGTGCCAGCAGTTTAAACTTTAAGAATGAGCAGTTCTTC. This rearrangement joins TRBV27 to TRBJ2-1; D ambiguous. Looked up from germline, CDR1 is MNHEY and CDR2 is SMNVEV (reference sequence). This CDR3 is built from 13 residues. V was clipped by 2 bases and J by 7 bases, with 9 bases between them.

The table lists this clonotype with a few counts. The V call is TRBV15, the J call TRBJ2-1, with 10 bases identical to TRBD1. Germline loops: CDR1 LNHNV, CDR2 YYDKDF (reference sequence). This CDR3 region has 15 residues. Trimming took 6 bases from V and 4 from J; bases not matched to a gene: 6. CDR3 sequence reads: CATSPDRGLYNEQFF. CDR3 sequence (DNA): TGTGCCACCAGTCCCGACAGGGGGCTTTACAATGAGCAGTTCTTC.

This clonotype was detected ten times or more. CDR3 coding DNA: TGTGCCAGCAGCTTAGTATACGGGAATGAGCAGTTCTTC. Its protein product is CASSLVYGNEQFF. The chain combines TRBV7-8 with TRBJ2-1, with unresolved D. The CDR3 has 13 residues. The V gene lost 1 base and the J gene lost 7 bases, with 8 bases spanning the gap. The V gene's germline CDR1 is SGHVS and CDR2 FQNEAQ.

V usage is TRBV6-2 or TRBV6-3 and J usage is TRBJ2-2; no reliable D call. This CDR3 spans 12 amino acids. The ends were cut back, 2 bases at V and 8 bases at J, with 6 bases in the middle. In germline, CDR1 is MNHEY, CDR2 SVGEGT. The CDR3 sequence: CASSYGFGELFF. CDR3 in DNA: TGTGCCAGCAGTTACGGTTTTGGGGAGCTGTTTTTT.

As DNA, the CDR3 is TGTGCCAGTAGTCGGAGGTTGCAGGGGTTGACGTGGACTGAAGCTTTCTTT. Amino acid sequence: CASSRRLQGLTWTEAFF. J is TRBJ1-1 and V is TRBV19; D possibly corresponds to TRBD1 (6 bases). Germline CDR1 reads LNHDA; CDR2 reads SQIVND (reference sequence). CDR3 length: 17 amino acids. Trimming left V 5 bases short and J 5 bases short, with 24 bases between. The whole variable domain, filled in from reference TRBV19 and TRBJ1-1, reads DGGITQSPKYLFRKEGQNVTLSCEQNLNHDAMYWYRQDPGQGLRLIYYSQIVNDFQKGDIAEGYSVSREKKESFPLTVTSAQKNPTAFYLCASSRRLQGLTWTEAFFGQGTRLTVV.

This clonotype was counted many times. The chain joins TRBV30 to TRBJ2-3, with TRBD1 as a possible D gene (6 bases). The CDR3 has 13 amino acids. Germline-derived CDR1 and CDR2 are GTSNPN and SVGIG (reference sequence). The V and J ends lost 5 bases and 2 bases respectively, with 11 bases between them. As DNA, the CDR3 is TGTGCCTGGGGGGTGGGGGCCACAGATACGCAGTATTTT. Translation gives CAWGVGATDTQYF.

This clonotype was recorded at least ten times. The rearrangement joins TRBV5-5 to TRBJ1-1; D is undetermined. Trimming shortened V by 4 bases and J by 11 bases, and 12 bases separated the two germline ends. This CDR3 comprises 11 residues. CDR1 SGHKS and CDR2 YYEKEE come from the germline V gene (reference sequence). The CDR3 spells CASSLVGYAFF. As DNA, the CDR3 is TGTGCCAGCAGCCTGGTTGGGTACGCTTTCTTT.

This chain connects TRBV9 to TRBJ2-5; 8 bases agree with TRBD2. Trimming took 1 base from V and 5 from J; bases not matched to a gene: 4. The germline CDR1 and CDR2 sequences are SGDLS and YYNGEE. The CDR3 contains 14 residues. The CDR3 loop is CASSVRAGVETQYF. The CDR3, as DNA: TGTGCCAGCAGCGTACGAGCGGGAGTGGAGACCCAGTACTTC.

The chain combines TRBV27 with TRBJ2-5, with a tentative D call TRBD2 (6 bases). CDR3 length: 13 residues. The V and J ends lost 8 bases and 5 bases respectively, with 15 bases between them. Germline V gene sequence: CDR1 MNHEY, CDR2 SMNVEV (reference sequence). CDR3 DNA: TGTGCCAGCGGCCGGGAGCATCAGGAGACCCAGTACTTC. Its protein is CASGREHQETQYF.

This clonotype has ten or more counts. The chain joins TRBV6-1 to TRBJ2-7, with D unresolved. Between the trimmed V and J ends, which lost 2 bases and 2 bases, there was a span of 7 bases. Germline V lookup: CDR1 MNHNS, CDR2 SASEGT. The CDR3 consists of 13 residues. The CDR3 sequence is CASSESRTYEQYF. The CDR3 coding sequence is TGTGCCAGCAGTGAAAGTAGAACCTACGAGCAGTACTTC.

Many counts were recorded for this clonotype. This chain joins TRBV11-2 and TRBJ2-4; 7 bases line up with TRBD2. The CDR3 totals 15 residues. Germline CDR1 is SGHAT and CDR2 is FQNNGV. V lost 1 base and J lost 3; bases outside the gene matches: 3. This CDR3 reads CASSLGRDYKNIQYF. DNA for the CDR3: TGTGCCAGCAGCTTAGGGCGGGACTACAAAAACATTCAGTACTTC.

V is TRBV19 and J is TRBJ2-1; maybe TRBD2 (7 bases). The ends were cut back, 1 base at V and 10 bases at J, with 14 bases in the middle. CDR1 is LNHDA, CDR2 SQIVND, per germline (reference sequence). The CDR3 is 14 residues long. The CDR3 region is CASSIALAQGEQFF. The CDR3 nucleotides are TGTGCCAGTAGTATAGCACTAGCGCAGGGGGAGCAGTTCTTC.

This clonotype was counted ten times or more. J is TRBJ1-1 and V is TRBV6-1; TRBD1 agrees at 7 bases. V lost 6 bases and J lost 2; bases outside the gene matches: 9. Germline values: CDR1 MNHNS, CDR2 SASEGT. The CDR3 spans 15 residues. The DNA for the CDR3 is TGTGCCAGCAGCCAACTGACAGGGACTAACACTGAAGCTTTCTTT. Protein: CASSQLTGTNTEAFF.

This clonotype was seen many times. V is TRBV12-3 or TRBV12-4 and J is TRBJ2-7, with TRBD1 matching 9 bases. This CDR3 region has 15 residues. J was trimmed by 3 bases and V by 5 bases; bases with no gene match: 8. CDR3 in amino acids: CASSLSGTGHYEQYF. CDR3 in DNA: TGTGCCAGCAGTCTCTCCGGGACAGGGCACTACGAGCAGTACTTC.

This clonotype has a handful of counts. This rearrangement joins TRBV6-2 or TRBV6-3 to TRBJ1-5; a weak D match, TRBD1 (5 bases). CDR1 and CDR2 (germline): MNHEY, SVGEGT. V was trimmed by 0 bases and J by 5 bases, leaving 11 bases between them. The CDR3 is made up of 15 amino acids. The CDR3 DNA reads as TGTGCCAGCAGTTACTCGGGAGGGGCCGATCAGCCCCAGCATTTT. Protein product: CASSYSGGADQPQHF.